These T cell receptor beta chains were read from a single sample in a study of blood T cell repertoires in COVID-19. Measured with immunoSEQ multiplex PCR; TCRdb has only the in-frame clones, and not every one. Here the sample spans about 140,000 clones, 65% to 80% being singletons. Sequenced sample: peripheral blood. Receptors originate from an elderly man with acute or convalescent COVID-19. Both conserved end residues are trimmed from each CDR3. The order of the fields is V gene, clone size, J gene, CDR3 protein. The size field is filled for only some rows; it gives once, few, many or a size class.

>TRBV6-5|-|TRBJ2-1
ASRRDNEQF
>TRBV6-5|-|TRBJ2-1
ASSYSITSSEQF
>TRBV9|-|TRBJ2-1
ASSVTEYNEQF
>TRBV11-1|-|TRBJ1-2
ASSSRETNYGYT
>TRBV5-4|-|TRBJ2-1
ASSLRGGRGNEQF
>TRBV4-2|-|TRBJ1-5
ASSQGSRGIRRNQPQH
>TRBV29-1|-|TRBJ2-2
SVDYGTGFTGELF
>TRBV11-2|-|TRBJ2-5
ASSLDRVGETQY
>TRBV7-9|-|TRBJ1-2
ASRNLPGGRFDYGYT
>TRBV7-2|-|TRBJ2-1
ASSYLAGGLNEQF
>TRBV4-3|-|TRBJ1-5
ASSQDSGQPQH
>TRBV10-3|-|TRBJ1-5
AITADRDQPQH
>TRBV6-2/TRBV6-3|-|TRBJ1-1
ASSLGQSMNTEAF
>TRBV19|-|TRBJ1-1
ASNLGQGFSRNTEAF
>TRBV18|-|TRBJ2-7
ASGELFSYEQY
>TRBV6-4|-|TRBJ2-5
ASTGTAYQETQY
>TRBV4-3|-|TRBJ1-4
ASSHGLGNEKLF
>TRBV28|-|TRBJ2-7
ASSQQGIYEQY
>TRBV4-3|-|TRBJ2-5
ASSPGLGEWETQY
>TRBV10-3|few|TRBJ2-7
AISPRTVYEQY
>TRBV30|-|TRBJ1-2
AWTALGQKSANYGYT
>TRBV14|few|TRBJ1-6
ASSQDLYSPLH
>TRBV7-6|once|TRBJ2-5
ASRLGQGILWTQY
>TRBV24-1|once|TRBJ2-2
ATSAPGTGASGELF
>TRBV29-1|-|TRBJ2-5
SVEDRGRQETQY
>TRBV4-2|-|TRBJ2-5
ASSVSPGQEAKETQY
>TRBV6-2/TRBV6-3|-|TRBJ1-5
ASSQQGIHNQPQH
>TRBV7-2|-|TRBJ1-1
ASSLGHRTEAF
>TRBV11-2|-|TRBJ2-7
ASSLRWSDEQY
>TRBV5-4|-|TRBJ2-7
ASSLGGGGPYEQY